This TCR beta chain emerged from a study of cytomegalovirus exposure and HLA in healthy donors. Study-level findings and limits: In vitro data verified a few CMV-associated chains as specific for CMV antigens. According to the study, approximately 150 TCR beta chains were cytomegalovirus-associated.

Some clones are missing from TCRdb's copy, which holds only in-frame ones; the method was immunoSEQ multiplex PCR. The sample lists some 160,000 clones; approximately 90% were seen once. Germline-derived CDR1 and CDR2 are SQVTM and ANQGSEA. V was clipped by 4 bases and J by 5 bases; unmatched bases: 12. The CDR3 length is 16 residues. For this clone: What it binds is not known.

The study drew the donors from its roughly 120-subject validation cohort, separate from the approximately 690-subject first cohort. The clonotype comes from a man between 18 and 35 years old in good health and CMV-seronegative. This sequence joins TRBV29-1 and TRBJ2-2; 8 bases match TRBD2. The source material was PBMCs. The CDR3 sequence is CSVGRGGNPRTGELFF. The CDR3 DNA sequence: TGCAGCGTTGGCCGCGGGGGGAACCCGAGGACCGGGGAGCTGTTTTTT.